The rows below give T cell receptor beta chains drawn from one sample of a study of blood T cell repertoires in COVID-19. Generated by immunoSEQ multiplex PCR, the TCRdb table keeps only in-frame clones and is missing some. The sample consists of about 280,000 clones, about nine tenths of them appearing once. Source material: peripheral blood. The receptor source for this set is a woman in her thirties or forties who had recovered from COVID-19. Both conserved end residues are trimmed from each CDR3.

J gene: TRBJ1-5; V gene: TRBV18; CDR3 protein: ASSLQGGQPQH
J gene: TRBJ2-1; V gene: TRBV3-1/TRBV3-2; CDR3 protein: ASSPRLAASYNEQF
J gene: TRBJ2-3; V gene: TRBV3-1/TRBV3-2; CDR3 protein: ASSPSLTAPRADTQY
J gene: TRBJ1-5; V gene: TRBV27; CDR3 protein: ASSLSPGTGNQPQH
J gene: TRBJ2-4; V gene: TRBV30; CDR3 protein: AWRATSGVPETKNIQY
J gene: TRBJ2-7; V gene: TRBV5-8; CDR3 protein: ASSSPGGWGYEQY
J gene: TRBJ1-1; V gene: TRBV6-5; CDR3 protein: ASRQTENTEAF
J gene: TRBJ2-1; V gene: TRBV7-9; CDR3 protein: ASSHTRLAGGSYANEQF
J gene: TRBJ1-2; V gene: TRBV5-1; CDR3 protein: ASSLGQIYGYT
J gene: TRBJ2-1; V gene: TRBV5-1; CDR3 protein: ASSRLPGLAGNNEQF
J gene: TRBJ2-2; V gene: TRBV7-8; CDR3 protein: ASSRSTGELF
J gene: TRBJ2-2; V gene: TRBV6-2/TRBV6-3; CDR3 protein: ASSLVRPAKNTGELF
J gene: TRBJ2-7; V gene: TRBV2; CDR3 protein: ASSPTTQTYEQY
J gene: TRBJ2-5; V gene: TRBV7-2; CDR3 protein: ASSLFVQETQY
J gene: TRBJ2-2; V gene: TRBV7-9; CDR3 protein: ASSTGLAGDSNTGELF
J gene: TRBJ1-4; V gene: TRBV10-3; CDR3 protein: AISESASTNEKLF
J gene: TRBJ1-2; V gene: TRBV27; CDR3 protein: ASSSGQGANSLMVGYT
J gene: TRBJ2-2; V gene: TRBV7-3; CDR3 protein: ASSLTGTSGFAGELF
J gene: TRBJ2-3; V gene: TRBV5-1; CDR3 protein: ASSLGGFTDTQY
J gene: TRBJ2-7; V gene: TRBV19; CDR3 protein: ASSPEPGLAGGPPYEQY
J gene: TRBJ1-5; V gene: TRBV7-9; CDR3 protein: ASSRGYSNQPQH
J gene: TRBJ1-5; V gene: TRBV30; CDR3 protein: AWSVRGDNQPQH
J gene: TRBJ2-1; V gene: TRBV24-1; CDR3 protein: ATSDLGGASGSSYNEQF
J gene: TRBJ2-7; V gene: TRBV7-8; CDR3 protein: ASSFHRAYEQY
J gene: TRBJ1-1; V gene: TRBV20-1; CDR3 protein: SASRGWAGGTEAF
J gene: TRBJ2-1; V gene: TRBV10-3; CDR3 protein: AISDSPGLALYNEQF